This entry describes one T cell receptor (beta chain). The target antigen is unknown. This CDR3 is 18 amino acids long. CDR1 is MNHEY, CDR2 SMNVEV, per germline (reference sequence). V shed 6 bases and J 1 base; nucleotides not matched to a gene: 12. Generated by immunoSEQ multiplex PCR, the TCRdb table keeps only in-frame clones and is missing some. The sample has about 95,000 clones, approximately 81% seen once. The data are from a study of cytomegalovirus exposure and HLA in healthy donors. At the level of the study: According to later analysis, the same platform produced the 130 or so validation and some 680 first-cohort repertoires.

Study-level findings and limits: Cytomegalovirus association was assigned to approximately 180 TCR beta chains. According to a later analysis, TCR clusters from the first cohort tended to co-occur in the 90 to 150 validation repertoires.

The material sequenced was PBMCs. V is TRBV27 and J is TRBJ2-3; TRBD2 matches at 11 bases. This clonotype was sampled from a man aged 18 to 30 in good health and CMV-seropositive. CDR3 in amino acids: CASSPHALLAGGTDTQYF. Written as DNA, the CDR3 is TGTGCCAGCAGCCCCCACGCCTTACTAGCGGGAGGCACAGATACGCAGTATTTT.